This TCR beta chain was observed in a study of Graves' ophthalmopathy and Graves' hyperthyroidism. For this clonotype: No antigen is known for it.

Overall study findings and caveats: Detection in blood was also observed for most expanded thyroid clonotypes above 0.001 frequency. The study's model predicted ophthalmopathy progression at 70.59% sensitivity and about 72% specificity.

The authors amplified TCR beta CDR3 regions from RNA transcripts. The library came from an HTBI-primed first-round RT-PCR and a second-round multiplex PCR. From the multiplex PCR reads, TCRdb called clonotypes with MiXCR, one entry per CDR3 protein. The table records 660,000 or so distinct CDR3 sequences, approximately 39% of them present only once. The V gene's germline CDR1 is ENHRY and CDR2 SYGVKD. Trimming took off 5 bases at V and 5 bases at J, with 9 bases between the two ends. This CDR3 is 13 amino acids long. This chain links TRBV10-3 with TRBJ1-4; tentative D call: TRBD1 (6 bases). Sequencing was carried out using peripheral blood. The sequence was collected from an adult man with Graves' ophthalmopathy. CDR3 residues: CAISSDRNEKLFF. DNA of the CDR3: TGTGCCATCAGTTCGGACAGAAATGAAAAACTGTTTTTT.